At least ten counts were recorded for the clone carrying this T cell receptor (beta chain). The antigen is not known. The data were obtained in a study of regulatory T cells in long-lasting Graves disease. Trimming left V 2 bases short and J 7 bases short, with 3 bases between. Germline V gene data show CDR1 as MDHEN and CDR2 as SYDVKM. This CDR3 has 11 amino acids. According to the study, TCR beta libraries were built with iRepertoire HTBI primers and CDR3-region Arm-PCR. Methods used by the authors: Across the samples, identification revealed about 62 TRBV and over 12 TRBJ segments. MiXCR, applied by TCRdb to the multiplex PCR reads, yields one record per CDR3 protein. The V and J calls were determined by TCRdb, not by the authors. The sample includes 350,000 to 500,000 distinct CDR3 sequences, roughly 23% of them seen just once. Time point defined: persistent/refractory GD, antithyroid drugs over 5 years with positive TRAb. There was RNA extracted from PBMCs, and the TCR library was made from it.

Study findings and constraints: Thyroid tissue was not sampled; only peripheral blood was. TRBV28, TRBJ1-2 and TRBJ2-5 were segments that persistent disease favored. Persistent patients shared 2,500 to 3,000 public clonotypes among themselves. Newly diagnosed patients shared fewer, at some 970.

This sample comprised peripheral blood mononuclear cells (PBMCs), obtained when the disease was refractory, from a patient treated with antithyroid drugs. The sequence came from a female donor with Graves disease. The chain recombines TRBV28 with TRBJ2-1; D unclear. The CDR3 nucleotides read TGTGCCAGCAGTTTAAATAATGAGCAGTTCTTC. The encoded protein is CASSLNNEQFF.